This T cell receptor (beta chain) emerged from a study of human T cells and chemical hapten exposure. Study-wide results and limits: Among TCRs, those above 1 in 1000 frequency were unaffected by DPC sensitization.

This clonotype was found many times. The target antigen is unknown. The library labeled individual cDNA molecules by adding unique molecular identifiers to them. TCRdb independently ran MiXCR on the RACE reads; one entry per CDR3 protein. Of tens of thousands of distinct CDR3 sequences in the sample, about an eighth are singletons; the top ten hold under 6%. Germline lookup yields CDR1 WSHSY and CDR2 SAAADI. The CDR3 has 13 amino acids. V was clipped by 5 bases and J by 7 bases, with 9 bases between them. The sample's time point: patch test 3, about 24 weeks after DPC sensitization. Treatment specified: therapeutic diphenylcyclopropenone sensitization with weekly scalp DPC. Alopecia patients deemed DPC-suitable, aged 18 to 70, excluding pregnancy.

The input for sequencing was whole blood, taken in connection with sensitization to the hapten diphenylcyclopropenone (DPC). The chain is built from TRBV10-2 and TRBJ1-6; the D gene is possibly TRBD1 (5 bases). The receptor comes from a woman aged 50 to 60 with alopecia areata. Some clones in this sample may be carry-over from other donors' samples. CDR3 DNA: TGCGCCAGCAGTACCTGGGGGAATTCACCCCTCCACTTT. Translated, it gives CASSTWGNSPLHF.